The rows below give T cell receptor beta chains drawn from one sample of a study of blood T cell repertoires in COVID-19. Assay: immunoSEQ multiplex PCR; the TCRdb copy retains only in-frame clones and omits some. The sample includes 71,000 or so clones, over 75% of them seen just once. Sequencing was done on a sample of peripheral blood. The source of these receptors is a man aged 50 to 59 with acute or convalescent COVID-19. The CDR3 runs from the conserved cysteine through the conserved F or W. D genes are given only for firm matches. Expanded clones get a size class; other rows say once, few or many, or leave the size out.

TRBJ2-7 | TRBV18 | TRBD2 | . | TGTGCCAGCTCACCTGGACTAGCGGGAGGGCCTACCTACGAGCAGTACTTC | CASSPGLAGGPTYEQYF
TRBJ2-1 | TRBV4-2 | . | . | TGTGCCAGCAGCCAAGATCGGTCGGGGAATGAGCAGTTCTTC | CASSQDRSGNEQFF
TRBJ2-3 | TRBV10-2 | TRBD2 | . | TGCGCCAGCAGAGATACTAGCGGGGGGGCCCCAGATACGCAGTATTTT | CASRDTSGGAPDTQYF
TRBJ1-1 | TRBV3-1/TRBV3-2 | . | . | TGTGCCAGCAGCCAAGGAGGAACTGAAGCTTTCTTT | CASSQGGTEAFF
TRBJ1-4 | TRBV4-2 | . | . | TGTGCCAGCAGCCAGCAGAACAATGAAAAACTGTTTTTT | CASSQQNNEKLFF
TRBJ1-5 | TRBV15 | . | . | TGTGCCACCAGCAGAGAATCGGGGTACCAGCCCCAGCATTTT | CATSRESGYQPQHF
TRBJ1-5 | TRBV9 | TRBD1 | few | TGTGCCAGCAGCGTGGGACAGGGGCGCAATCAGCCCCAGCATTTT | CASSVGQGRNQPQHF
TRBJ2-1 | TRBV5-1 | . | . | TGCGCCAGCAGCTTGTGGCAGGGTGGTTCCTACAATGAGCAGTTCTTC | CASSLWQGGSYNEQFF
TRBJ1-1 | TRBV7-9 | . | few | TGTGCCAGCAGGGTGATGTCGGGGGGCACTGAAGCTTTCTTT | CASRVMSGGTEAFF
TRBJ1-2 | TRBV4-1 | . | . | TGCGCCAGCAGCCAAGGAGACGGAGATGGCTACACCTTC | CASSQGDGDGYTF
TRBJ2-5 | TRBV6-4 | TRBD2 | few | TGTGCCAGCAGTGACGGCGGGGGGGCCCAAGAGACCCAGTACTTC | CASSDGGGAQETQYF
TRBJ1-5 | TRBV30 | . | . | TGTGCCTGGAGTGGGTCTAATAATCAGCCCCAGCATTTT | CAWSGSNNQPQHF
TRBJ2-1 | TRBV7-9 | . | . | TGTGCCAGCAGCTTAGTGCAGGCGAATGAGCAGTTCTTC | CASSLVQANEQFF
TRBJ1-2 | TRBV5-1 | . | once | TGCGCCAGCAGCTTTGCGCACAGCCCGCGGGGTGGCTACACCTTC | CASSFAHSPRGGYTF
TRBJ2-3 | TRBV7-9 | TRBD1 | . | TGTGCCAGCAGGAGGACAGGGATCACAGATACGCAGTATTTT | CASRRTGITDTQYF
TRBJ1-2 | TRBV2 | TRBD1 | few | TGTGCCAGCAATCGGGACAGGGGAAGGGATGGCTACACCTTC | CASNRDRGRDGYTF
TRBJ1-1 | TRBV10-3 | TRBD1 | . | TGTGCCACAGGGACAGGGGAGAACACTGAAGCTTTCTTT | CATGTGENTEAFF
TRBJ2-6 | TRBV7-3 | TRBD1 | few | TGTGCCAGCGGCCCGGGACAGGGGGGATTTTCTGGGGCCAACGTCCTGACTTTC | CASGPGQGGFSGANVLTF
TRBJ2-1 | TRBV3-1/TRBV3-2 | TRBD1 | . | TGTGCCAGCAGCCATCCCGGGACAGGGTCTAATGAGCAGTTCTTC | CASSHPGTGSNEQFF
TRBJ1-5 | TRBV2 | TRBD1 | . | TGTGCCAGCAGGGGACAGGGAAGTCAGCCCCAGCATTTT | CASRGQGSQPQHF
TRBJ1-3 | TRBV7-2 | . | . | TGTGCCAGCAGCCGGGGGGACATCACAAATTTT | CASSRGDITNF
TRBJ2-5 | TRBV25-1 | . | . | TGTGCCAGCAGTGCGAGGATTCAAGAGACCCAGTACTTC | CASSARIQETQYF
TRBJ1-4 | TRBV12-3/TRBV12-4 | . | few | TGTGCCAGCAGTTTAGGGGGCGTTGAAAAACTGTTTTTT | CASSLGGVEKLFF
TRBJ2-1 | TRBV7-9 | TRBD2 | . | TGTGCCAGCAGTCCTACTGCCGGGACTAGCTATGAGCAGTTCTTC | CASSPTAGTSYEQFF
TRBJ2-7 | TRBV4-2 | TRBD2 | once | TGTGCCAGCAGCCAAGAACCCAACCTAGGCGGGAGTCCTGCCGAGCAGTACTTC | CASSQEPNLGGSPAEQYF
TRBJ1-5 | TRBV18 | TRBD1 | . | TGTGCCAGCTCACACCGGGACAGGGGAAGCAATCAGCCCCAGCATTTT | CASSHRDRGSNQPQHF
TRBJ2-7 | TRBV29-1 | TRBD1 | . | TGCAGCGCCCGGGGTCTTGGGACAGGGGTGCACGAGCAGTACTTC | CSARGLGTGVHEQYF
TRBJ1-2 | TRBV4-2 | . | . | TGTGCCAGCAGCCAAGCCGAGGGTAGCTATGGCTACACCTTC | CASSQAEGSYGYTF
TRBJ1-2 | TRBV6-5 | . | . | TGTGCCAGCAGGGTTGATCAGCAACTAGGCTACACCTTC | CASRVDQQLGYTF
TRBJ2-2 | TRBV11-3 | . | . | TGTGCCAGCAGCTTTACTGTGAACACCGGGGAGCTGTTTTTT | CASSFTVNTGELFF
TRBJ2-7 | TRBV11-1 | . | . | TGTGCCAGCAGCTTAATGGGGCGCGAGCAGTACTTC | CASSLMGREQYF
TRBJ1-1 | TRBV4-1 | . | . | TGCGCCAGCAGCCAAGGATCGAGAACCTTGAACACTGAAGCTTTCTTT | CASSQGSRTLNTEAFF
TRBJ2-3 | TRBV10-3 | . | . | TGTGCCATCAGTGATTCGAACCGGGATACGCAGTATTTT | CAISDSNRDTQYF
TRBJ2-7 | TRBV11-2 | TRBD1 | . | TGTGCCAGCAGCCCGGGACAGGGCGATTACGAGCAGTACTTC | CASSPGQGDYEQYF
TRBJ2-3 | TRBV3-1/TRBV3-2 | TRBD2 | . | TGTGCCAGCAGCCAAGATCCCTGGACTAGCGGGAGTAGTGATACGCAGTATTTT | CASSQDPWTSGSSDTQYF
TRBJ1-1 | TRBV19 | TRBD1 | . | TGTGCCAGTAGTAGGGAGGACAGGGAGAAGGGTTGGGACACTGAAGCTTTCTTT | CASSREDREKGWDTEAFF
TRBJ1-3 | TRBV5-6 | TRBD1 | few | TGTGCCAGCAGCCCTCGGGAGGGGGCGCTTGGAAACACCATATATTTT | CASSPREGALGNTIYF
TRBJ1-4 | TRBV27 | . | . | TGTGCCAGCAGTCCTCGGATAGCTACAACTAATGAAAAACTGTTTTTT | CASSPRIATTNEKLFF
TRBJ2-1 | TRBV4-2 | TRBD2 | . | TGTGCCAGCAGCCAAGATGGTACTAGCGGAACCTACGGGAATGAGCAGTTCTTC | CASSQDGTSGTYGNEQFF
TRBJ2-1 | TRBV5-1 | . | . | TGCGCCAGCAGCCGGGTAGGGCAACCCGAAAGGGGTGAGCAGTTCTTC | CASSRVGQPERGEQFF
TRBJ2-7 | TRBV4-2 | TRBD1 | . | TGTGCCAGCAGCCAAACAGGGGGCCATTTTGGCAGCGAGCAGTACTTC | CASSQTGGHFGSEQYF
TRBJ2-4 | TRBV19 | TRBD1 | once | TGTGCCAGTAGTTTGGGACAGTCATGGAACATTCAGTACTTC | CASSLGQSWNIQYF
TRBJ1-4 | TRBV6-6 | . | . | TGTGCCAGCCGCGACCCCGGACAGCCTAATGAAAAACTGTTTTTT | CASRDPGQPNEKLFF
TRBJ2-3 | TRBV9 | TRBD2 | . | TGTGCCAGCAGCCCACGTAGCGGGGACGGCACAGATACGCAGTATTTT | CASSPRSGDGTDTQYF
TRBJ2-2 | TRBV5-1 | TRBD1 | . | TGCGCCAGCAGCTACTCCGGGACAGGGGGCATCGGGGAGCTGTTTTTT | CASSYSGTGGIGELFF
TRBJ2-2 | TRBV6-2/TRBV6-3 | TRBD1 | . | TGTGCCAGCAGTTACCCGGGGACAGGGGTTACGAACACCGGGGAGCTGTTTTTT | CASSYPGTGVTNTGELFF
TRBJ1-1 | TRBV4-2 | TRBD1 | few | TGTGCCAGCAGCCAAGGGACAGGGCCTAACACTGAAGCTTTCTTT | CASSQGTGPNTEAFF
TRBJ2-1 | TRBV6-2/TRBV6-3 | TRBD2 | . | TGTGCCAGCAGTTTGACCGGGACTAGCTCCCTAAGCTCCTACAATGAGCAGTTCTTC | CASSLTGTSSLSSYNEQFF
TRBJ2-7 | TRBV11-1 | . | . | TGTGCCAGCAGCTTAGTTGGACAGAAGAATGAGCAGTACTTC | CASSLVGQKNEQYF
TRBJ2-3 | TRBV3-1/TRBV3-2 | TRBD2 | . | TGTGCCAGCAGCCGTAGTACTAGCGGACCTAGCACAGATACGCAGTATTTT | CASSRSTSGPSTDTQYF
TRBJ2-2 | TRBV7-2 | . | . | TGTGCCAGCAGCCGCGGTACAATTAACACCGGGGAGCTGTTTTTT | CASSRGTINTGELFF
TRBJ2-3 | TRBV7-3 | . | . | TGTGCCAGCAGCTTGACTCGGGATGGCACAGATACGCAGTATTTT | CASSLTRDGTDTQYF
TRBJ2-7 | TRBV29-1 | TRBD1 | . | TGCAGCGCCGGACAGGAATACGAGCAGTACTTC | CSAGQEYEQYF
TRBJ2-3 | TRBV6-2/TRBV6-3 | . | . | TGTGCCAGCAGTGGGGAGCTGGATACGCAGTATTTT | CASSGELDTQYF
TRBJ2-1 | TRBV3-1/TRBV3-2 | TRBD2 | . | TGTGCCAGCAGCCAACTTAGCGGGAGTGAAGGGGAGCAGTTCTTC | CASSQLSGSEGEQFF
TRBJ2-2 | TRBV4-3 | . | . | TGCGCCAGCAGCCAAGATTACGGGAGCGGTGGCGGGGAGCTGTTTTTT | CASSQDYGSGGGELFF
TRBJ2-1 | TRBV7-2 | . | . | TGTGCCAGCAGCTTAGCGTCGAGCTCCTACAATGAGCAGTTCTTC | CASSLASSSYNEQFF
TRBJ1-1 | TRBV6-1 | . | . | TGTGCCAGCAGTGAACCGGGAAGAAACACTGAAGCTTTCTTT | CASSEPGRNTEAFF
TRBJ2-1 | TRBV9 | . | . | TGTGCCAGCAGCGCTTGGGCAGAATCCTACAATGAGCAGTTCTTC | CASSAWAESYNEQFF